This TCR beta chain was captured in a study of CD8 T cells in ankylosing spondylitis. Study findings and constraints: Reportedly, disease-linked clones are significantly enriched in ankylosing spondylitis patients' matched synovial fluid.

J gave up 1 base and V 7 bases, and 9 bases lay outside the gene matches. The CDR3 loop spans 15 amino acids. Germline V CDR1 and CDR2: SNHLY, FYNNEI. From the 5' RACE reads, TCRdb called clonotypes with MiXCR, one entry per CDR3 protein. Seen here are fewer than 200,000 distinct CDR3 sequences, roughly 10% observed once, and the top ten hold more than 13%. This clonotype was observed a handful of times. The antigen remains undetermined. The sample comprised blood, either unsorted or a sorted T cell fraction (not recorded which). The rearrangement uses TRBV2 and TRBJ1-1, with 7 nucleotides matching TRBD1. This sequence originates from a female donor with ankylosing spondylitis or in good health (not recorded which). The CDR3: CASIPGTDENTEAFF. CDR3 coding DNA: TGTGCCAGCATTCCCGGGACAGACGAGAACACTGAAGCTTTCTTT. The entire variable domain, with the rest obtained from reference TRBV2 and TRBJ1-1, is as follows: EPEVTQTPSHQVTQMGQEVILRCVPISNHLYFYWYRQILGQKVEFLVSFYNNEISEKSEIFDDQFSVERPDGSNFTLKIRSTKLEDSAMYFCASIPGTDENTEAFFGQGTRLTVV.